This T cell receptor (beta chain) comes out of a study of blood T cell repertoires in COVID-19 (TCRdb year 2020). About the full investigation: Samples from collaborators originated in the United States, Italy and Spain and spanned both the acute and convalescent phases of COVID-19. The prospective study material was composed of cDNA or gDNA derived from T cells, B-cell-depleted T cells, or PBMCs. Deeply sampled blood TCRbeta repertoires from subjects exposed to, actively infected with, or recovered from COVID-19 were included in the dataset. Where available, HLA class I and class II types were taken from metadata supplied by the sample provider and were not determined by assay-based typing. The samples were drawn from two sources: the first 160 participants of the ongoing ImmuneRACE study, and 1,200 or so subjects contributed by 6 global collaborators. The repertoires were released in a freely available public database meant as a resource for research on the immune response to SARS-CoV-2. The sample metadata nearly always contained a de-identified subject ID, COVID-19 status, age in years and sex. Overall results and qualifications from the work: Clinical and demographic metadata were provided uncurated, with the amount varying by source and participant.

Measured from the cysteine to the phenylalanine, the CDR3 is 13 residues long. Kept here is only the CDR3 DNA, which spans 39 bases and is read in frame from base 1. V was cut back by 2 bases and J by 3 bases, leaving a gap of 5 bases between them. CDR1 MDHEN and CDR2 SYDVKM are derived from the germline V gene. Points on this clone: Its antigen specificity is not known. Nothing much larger sits one base from this clone, and base qualities are not available.

Collaborating institutions collected whole blood in K2EDTA tubes following their own protocols. For TCRbeta analysis, collaborators shipped samples in one of three forms: frozen whole blood, isolated PBMCs, or DNA extracted from either of those sample types. TCRbeta CDR3 regions were amplified from genomic DNA using the immunoSEQ Assay, a bias-controlled multiplex PCR. The study's processing was this. The number of nucleated cells in each sample was estimated from the amplification of reference gene primers within the assay. To quantify the absolute abundance of each unique TCRbeta CDR3 rearrangement, sequence reads were collapsed and filtered. For each sample, productive Simpson clonality was calculated as the square root of Simpson's diversity index over productive rearrangements. Here the immuneACCESS table is served through TCRdb, limited to in-frame sequences with V and J called. Missing clones are a known gap in these copies; in checked studies unresolved V genes cover under half, and the rest lacks a known reason. V, J and clone size are those of that table, while D and trimming were read from the DNA. Recorded for this sample are roughly 80,000 clones; 86% of them occurred a single time. Around 1.9% of the sample goes to the ten largest clones.

The V and J segments used are TRBV28 and TRBJ2-1; the D gene is possibly TRBD1, with 5 bases matching. This TCR was recovered from a woman aged 55-69 years with acute or convalescent COVID-19. Sequencing input: peripheral blood. The CDR3 loop reads CASSLDSYNEQFF. The sequenced DNA: TGTGCCAGCAGTTTAGACAGCTACAATGAGCAGTTCTTC.